Presented here are 15 T cell receptor beta chains from one specimen sequenced in a study of control samples from healthy donors and cancer patients. Assay used: immunoSEQ multiplex PCR; TCRdb lists only in-frame clones, some missing. In the table there are fewer than 95,000 clones, roughly 80% of which are singletons. Material: blood. The receptors were gathered from a man aged 25 to 40 in good health.

The rearrangement links TRBV7-9 to TRBJ2-2; D not certain. V lost 6 bases and J 7 bases, leaving 9 bases between the germline ends. The V gene's germline CDR1 is SEHNR and CDR2 FQNEAQ (reference sequence). The CDR3 consists of 12 residues. CDR3 loop: CASRDAFGELFF. The DNA for the CDR3 is TGTGCCAGCAGGGACGCGTTCGGGGAGCTGTTTTTT.

V is TRBV28 and J is TRBJ1-1; 7 bases map to TRBD1. V lost 4 bases, J lost 10 bases, and 6 bases stayed unmatched. CDR3 length: 12 amino acids. Germline CDR1 MDHEN, CDR2 SYDVKM. CDR3 coding DNA: TGTGCCAGCAGTTCCCAGGGGGTCGGAGCTTTCTTT. This sequence encodes CASSSQGVGAFF.

This chain joins TRBV27 and TRBJ1-5, with TRBD1 matching over 8 bases. Looked up from germline, CDR1 is MNHEY and CDR2 is SMNVEV (reference sequence). The CDR3 has 17 amino acids. Unmatched junction bases numbered 8, after V lost 1 base and J lost 3 bases. The CDR3 sequence is CASSLWGGTGINQPQHF. CDR3 nucleotide sequence: TGTGCCAGCAGTTTATGGGGAGGGACAGGAATCAATCAGCCCCAGCATTTT.

This clone came up once. The chain employs TRBV3-1 (or the pseudogene TRBV3-2) and TRBJ1-4; no firm D call. From germline, CDR1 is LGHDT and CDR2 YNNKEL (reference sequence). V dropped 1 base and J dropped 7 bases, with 4 bases sitting between them. This CDR3 has 12 residues. The CDR3 sequence: CASSQGPEKLFF. CDR3 nucleotides: TGTGCCAGCAGCCAAGGGCCTGAAAAACTGTTTTTT.

The rearrangement joins TRBV4-2 to TRBJ2-7; 11 bases agree with TRBD2. The V gene end was trimmed by 2 bases and the J gene end by 0 bases; junction bases not matched to a gene: 3. In germline, CDR1 is LGHNA, CDR2 YNFKEQ. This CDR3 spans 16 amino acids. As DNA, the CDR3 is TGTGCCAGCAGCCAACTAACTAGCGGGAGCTCCTACGAGCAGTACTTC. It translates to CASSQLTSGSSYEQYF.

The V and J genes are TRBV18 and TRBJ2-1, with 8 bases lining up with TRBD2. The J segment lost 4 bases and the V segment lost 1 base, leaving 9 bases of the junction unmatched. CDR1 KGHSH and CDR2 LQKENI come from the germline V gene. The CDR3 length is 17 residues. CDR3 coding DNA: TGTGCCAGCTCACCACTTAGGGCGGGGGGCCTATACAATGAGCAGTTCTTC. Translation: CASSPLRAGGLYNEQFF.

The rearrangement links TRBV30 to TRBJ1-2; D might be TRBD1 (6 bases). Trimming took off 0 bases at V and 8 bases at J, with 13 bases between the two ends. Germline V gene sequence: CDR1 GTSNPN, CDR2 SVGIG (reference sequence). The CDR3 covers 13 residues. The CDR3 is CAWSVGGLRGYTF. The DNA of the CDR3 is TGTGCCTGGAGTGTCGGGGGGCTGAGGGGCTACACCTTC.

The chain links TRBV7-2 to TRBJ2-1, with a possible D match to TRBD2 (6 bases). This CDR3 has 16 amino acids. V was shortened by 0 bases and J by 3 bases, with 12 bases between the two germline ends. Germline V lookup: CDR1 SGHTA, CDR2 FQGNSA. The CDR3 DNA sequence: TGTGCCAGCAGCTTAGCGGGGATAGCGGTCTACAATGAGCAGTTCTTC. Translating it yields CASSLAGIAVYNEQFF.

This chain joins TRBV7-8 and TRBJ2-5, with 7 nucleotides matching TRBD1. The ends lost 4 bases at V and 0 bases at J; junction bases unmatched: 11. The CDR3 has 17 amino acids. Germline assignment: CDR1 SGHVS and CDR2 FQNEAQ. This chain's CDR3 is CASSSDRIEPYQETQYF. The CDR3 DNA is TGTGCCAGCAGCTCGGACAGGATAGAGCCGTACCAAGAGACCCAGTACTTC.

The chain has TRBV9 and TRBJ2-3; D is undetermined. The CDR3 loop spans 13 amino acids. V lost 1 base, J lost 2 bases, and 5 bases lay in between. Germline V gene sequence: CDR1 SGDLS, CDR2 YYNGEE. The CDR3 coding sequence is TGTGCCAGCAGCGTATCTGACACAGATACGCAGTATTTT. This translates into CASSVSDTDTQYF.

V usage is TRBV10-2 and J usage is TRBJ2-3; TRBD2 matches 8 bases. With V trimmed by 4 bases and J by 7 bases, 10 bases remained unmatched. The CDR3 spans 15 residues. Germline CDR1 and CDR2: WSHSY and SAAADI. This CDR3 reads CASSVGGGSTYTQYF. The CDR3 coding sequence is TGCGCCAGCAGTGTGGGCGGGGGGTCTACGTATACGCAGTATTTT.

The V call is TRBV30, the J call TRBJ1-6, with 10 bases matching TRBD1. The CDR3 extends over 14 amino acids. Germline lookup yields CDR1 GTSNPN and CDR2 SVGIG (reference sequence). V trimming: 3 bases; J trimming: 5 bases; junction bases outside the gene matches: 1. CDR3 bases: TGTGCCTGGAGCGACAGGGGGCATAATTCACCCCTCCACTTT. Translation gives CAWSDRGHNSPLHF.

The chain carries TRBV5-1 and TRBJ2-7; D is undetermined. Germline V gene data show CDR1 as SGHRS and CDR2 as YFSETQ. The CDR3 spans 13 residues. Trimming removed 2 bases at V and 10 bases at J, with 16 bases between. CDR3 sequence: CASSFGSAPTQYF. Here the CDR3 DNA reads TGCGCCAGCAGCTTTGGATCAGCGCCTACTCAGTACTTC.

The V call is TRBV3-1 (or the pseudogene TRBV3-2), the J call TRBJ1-2, with unresolved D. Germline CDR1 reads LGHDT; CDR2 reads YNNKEL (reference sequence). V lost 0 bases to trimming and J lost 2 bases, with 10 bases between them. CDR3 length: 15 residues. In nucleotides, the CDR3 is TGTGCCAGCAGCCAAGAAGGGCCGAGAAACTATGGCTACACCTTC. It codes for CASSQEGPRNYGYTF.

The rearrangement joins TRBV11-2 to TRBJ1-3, with D unresolved. The CDR3 sequence is 15 residues long. Trimming pared 1 base from V and 0 bases from J, leaving 7 bases between. From germline, CDR1 is SGHAT and CDR2 FQNNGV. The chain's CDR3 is CASSLGQSSGNTIYF. The CDR3 DNA reads as TGTGCCAGCAGCTTAGGTCAGAGCTCTGGAAACACCATATATTTT. Drawing the rest from reference TRBV11-2 and TRBJ1-3, the complete variable domain is EAGVAQSPRYKIIEKRQSVAFWCNPISGHATLYWYQQILGQGPKLLIQFQNNGVVDDSQLPKDRFSAERLKGVDSTLKIQPAKLEDSAVYLCASSLGQSSGNTIYFGEGSWLTVV.